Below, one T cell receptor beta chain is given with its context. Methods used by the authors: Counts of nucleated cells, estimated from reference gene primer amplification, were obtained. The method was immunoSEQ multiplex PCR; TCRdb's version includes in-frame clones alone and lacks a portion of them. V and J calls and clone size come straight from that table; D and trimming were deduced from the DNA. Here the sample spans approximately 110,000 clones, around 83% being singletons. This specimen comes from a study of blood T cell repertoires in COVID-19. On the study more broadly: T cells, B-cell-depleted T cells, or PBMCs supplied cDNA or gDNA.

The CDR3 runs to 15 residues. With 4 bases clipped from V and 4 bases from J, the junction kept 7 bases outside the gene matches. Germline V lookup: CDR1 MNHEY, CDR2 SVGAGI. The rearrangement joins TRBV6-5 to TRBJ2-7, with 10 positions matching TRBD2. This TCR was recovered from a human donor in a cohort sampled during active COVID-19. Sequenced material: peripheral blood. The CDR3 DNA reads TGTGCCAGCAGTTGGTCGGGACTAGCGATTTACGAGCAGTACTTC. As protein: CASSWSGLAIYEQYF.